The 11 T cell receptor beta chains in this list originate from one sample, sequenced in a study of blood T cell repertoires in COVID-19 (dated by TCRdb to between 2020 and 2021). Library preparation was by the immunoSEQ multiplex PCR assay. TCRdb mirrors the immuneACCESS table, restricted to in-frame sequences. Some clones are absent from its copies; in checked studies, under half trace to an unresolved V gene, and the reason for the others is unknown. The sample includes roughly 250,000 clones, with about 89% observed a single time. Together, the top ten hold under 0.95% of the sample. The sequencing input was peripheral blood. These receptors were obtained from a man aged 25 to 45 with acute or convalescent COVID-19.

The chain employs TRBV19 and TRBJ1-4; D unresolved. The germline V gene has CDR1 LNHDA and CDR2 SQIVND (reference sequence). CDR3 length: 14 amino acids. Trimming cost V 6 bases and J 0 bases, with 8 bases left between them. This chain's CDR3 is CASSVFATNEKLFF. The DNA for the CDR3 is TGTGCCAGTAGCGTATTTGCAACTAATGAAAAACTGTTTTTT. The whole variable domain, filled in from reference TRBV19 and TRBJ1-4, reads DGGITQSPKYLFRKEGQNVTLSCEQNLNHDAMYWYRQDPGQGLRLIYYSQIVNDFQKGDIAEGYSVSREKKESFPLTVTSAQKNPTAFYLCASSVFATNEKLFFGSGTQLSVL.

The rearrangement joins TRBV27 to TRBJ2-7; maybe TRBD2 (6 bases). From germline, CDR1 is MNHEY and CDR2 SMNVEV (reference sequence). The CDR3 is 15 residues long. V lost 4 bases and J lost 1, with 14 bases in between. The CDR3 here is CASSWETRSSYEQYF. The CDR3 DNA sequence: TGTGCCAGCAGTTGGGAGACTAGAAGTTCCTACGAGCAGTACTTC.

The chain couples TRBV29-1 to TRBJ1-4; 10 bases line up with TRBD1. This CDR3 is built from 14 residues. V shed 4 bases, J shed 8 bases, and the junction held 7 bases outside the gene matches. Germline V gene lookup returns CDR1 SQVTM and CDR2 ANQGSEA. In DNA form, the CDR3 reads TGCAGCGTTGCCCCGGGACAGGGGACAGAAAAACTGTTTTTT. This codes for CSVAPGQGTEKLFF.

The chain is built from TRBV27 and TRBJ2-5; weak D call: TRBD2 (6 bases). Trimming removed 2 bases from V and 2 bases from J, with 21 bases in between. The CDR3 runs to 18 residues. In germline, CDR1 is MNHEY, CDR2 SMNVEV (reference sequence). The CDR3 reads CASSLILAKQELQETQYF. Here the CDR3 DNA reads TGTGCCAGCAGTTTAATCCTAGCGAAACAAGAACTGCAAGAGACCCAGTACTTC.

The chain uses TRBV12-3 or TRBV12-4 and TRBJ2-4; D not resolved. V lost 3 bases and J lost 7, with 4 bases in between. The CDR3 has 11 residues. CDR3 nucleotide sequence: TGTGCCAGCAGTTTGGCTAACATTCAGTACTTC. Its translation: CASSLANIQYF.

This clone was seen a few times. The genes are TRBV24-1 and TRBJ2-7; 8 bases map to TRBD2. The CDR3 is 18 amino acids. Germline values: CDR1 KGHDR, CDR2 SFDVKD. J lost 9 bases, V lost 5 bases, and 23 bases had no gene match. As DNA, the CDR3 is TGTGCCACCAGTGCATCGGGACGGGATCCAAGCGGGAGTCCTCCGCAGTACTTC. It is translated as CATSASGRDPSGSPPQYF.

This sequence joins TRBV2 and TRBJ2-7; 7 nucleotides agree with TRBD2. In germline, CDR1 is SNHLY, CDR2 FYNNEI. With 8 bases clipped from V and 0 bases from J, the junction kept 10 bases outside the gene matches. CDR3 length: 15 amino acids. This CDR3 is CASGPRAGNSYEQYF. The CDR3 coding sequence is TGTGCCAGCGGCCCCAGAGCGGGGAACTCCTACGAGCAGTACTTC.

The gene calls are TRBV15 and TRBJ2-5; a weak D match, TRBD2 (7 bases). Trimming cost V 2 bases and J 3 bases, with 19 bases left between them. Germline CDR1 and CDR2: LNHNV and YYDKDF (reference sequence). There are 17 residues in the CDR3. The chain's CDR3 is CATSRPRGRGREETQYF. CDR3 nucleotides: TGTGCCACCAGCAGACCCCGGGGGCGGGGGAGAGAAGAGACCCAGTACTTC.

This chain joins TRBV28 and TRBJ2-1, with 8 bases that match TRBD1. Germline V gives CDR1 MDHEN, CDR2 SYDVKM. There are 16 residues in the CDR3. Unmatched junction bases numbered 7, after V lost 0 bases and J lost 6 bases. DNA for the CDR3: TGTGCCAGCAGTTTATGGCAGGGGGCACCCAGCAATGAGCAGTTCTTC. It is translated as CASSLWQGAPSNEQFF.

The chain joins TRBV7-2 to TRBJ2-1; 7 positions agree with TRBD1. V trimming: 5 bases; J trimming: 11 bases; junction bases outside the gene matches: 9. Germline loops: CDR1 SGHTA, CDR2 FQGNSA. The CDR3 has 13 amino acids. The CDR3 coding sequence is TGTGCCAGCAGCCCCCGGACAGGTTCGAAGCAGTTCTTC. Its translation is CASSPRTGSKQFF.

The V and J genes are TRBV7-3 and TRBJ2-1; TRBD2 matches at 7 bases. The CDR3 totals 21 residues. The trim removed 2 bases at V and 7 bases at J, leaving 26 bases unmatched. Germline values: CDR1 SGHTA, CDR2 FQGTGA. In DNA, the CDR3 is TGTGCCAGCAGCTTATATCCGCCGGGGGGACGGGACGTCGACTTTAGAAATGAGCAGTTCTTC. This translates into CASSLYPPGGRDVDFRNEQFF. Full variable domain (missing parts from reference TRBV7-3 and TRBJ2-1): GAGVSQTPSNKVTEKGKYVELRCDPISGHTALYWYRQSLGQGPEFLIYFQGTGAADDSGLPNDRFFAVRPEGSVSTLKIQRTERGDSAVYLCASSLYPPGGRDVDFRNEQFFGPGTRLTVL.